These 17 T cell receptor beta chains originate from one sample sequenced in a study of shared T cell receptors in the human thymus. TCRdb keeps only in-frame clones here, not all; method: immunoSEQ multiplex PCR. The sample consists of hundreds of thousands of clones, 87% of them appearing once. The same data also went into a second study, on human thymus T cells.

The source material was thymocytes. These receptors all come from a boy under two years old with a congenital heart defect.

The gene calls are TRBV7-9 and TRBJ2-1; D perhaps matches TRBD2 (6 bases). With 5 bases removed from V and 0 bases from J, the gap between germline ends came to 14 bases. Germline-derived CDR1 and CDR2 are SEHNR and FQNEAQ (reference sequence). There are 16 residues in the CDR3. CDR3: CASSHSLAASYNEQFF. In nucleotides, the CDR3 is TGTGCCAGCAGCCACTCCTTAGCGGCCTCCTACAATGAGCAGTTCTTC.

The chain joins TRBV2 to TRBJ2-7, with 14 bases that match TRBD2. Unmatched junction bases numbered 10, after V lost 4 bases and J lost 2 bases. CDR1 and CDR2 from the germline V gene are SNHLY and FYNNEI. The CDR3 extends over 18 amino acids. CDR3 in DNA: TGTGCCAGCAGTGGCGGGACTAGCGGGAGTTTTAACCCCTACGAGCAGTACTTC. Translating gives CASSGGTSGSFNPYEQYF.

This clone appeared a few times. This chain links TRBV19 with TRBJ2-2; 7 nucleotides agree with TRBD1. The CDR3 contains 14 residues. The V gene end was trimmed by 5 bases and the J gene end by 6 bases; junction bases not matched to a gene: 6. Germline CDR1 and CDR2: LNHDA and SQIVND (reference sequence). The CDR3 sequence is CASSPYGQAGELFF. DNA for the CDR3: TGTGCCAGTAGTCCTTACGGACAGGCCGGGGAGCTGTTTTTT.

The chain carries TRBV27 and TRBJ2-7; 8 bases align to TRBD2. This CDR3 region has 17 residues. The junction had 14 bases not matched to a gene; V was cut back by 2 bases and J by 5 bases. Germline-derived CDR1 and CDR2 are MNHEY and SMNVEV (reference sequence). CDR3 sequence: CASSLGGPGTSIDEQYF. The CDR3 region has the DNA TGTGCCAGCAGTTTAGGTGGCCCCGGGACTAGTATTGACGAGCAGTACTTC.

The chain has TRBV25-1 and TRBJ1-1; possibly TRBD1 for D (6 bases). CDR3 length: 12 amino acids. Trimming removed 2 bases from V and 6 bases from J, with 7 bases in between. CDR1 and CDR2 from the germline V gene are MGHDK and SYGVNS. The CDR3 DNA follows: TGTGCCAGCAGTGAAGGGGGCCCTGAAGCTTTCTTT. It specifies CASSEGGPEAFF.

The V call is TRBV6-4, the J call TRBJ2-1; 8 nucleotides line up with TRBD2. The germline V gene encodes CDR1 MRHNA and CDR2 SNTAGT. The CDR3 runs to 14 residues. V shed 8 bases, J shed 5 bases, and the junction held 8 bases outside the gene matches. CDR3 residues: CASQTGGRDNEQFF. The CDR3 DNA follows: TGTGCCAGCCAAACGGGGGGGAGAGACAATGAGCAGTTCTTC.

V gene TRBV6-5 combines with J gene TRBJ2-7, with 10 bases identical to TRBD1. The CDR3 totals 15 residues. Germline lookup yields CDR1 MNHEY and CDR2 SVGAGI. The J segment lost 5 bases and the V segment lost 6 bases, leaving 10 bases of the junction unmatched. The CDR3 loop is CASSRQGAVSHEQYF. Written as DNA, the CDR3 is TGTGCCAGCAGCCGACAGGGGGCTGTCAGCCACGAGCAGTACTTC.

J is TRBJ1-6 and V is TRBV29-1; a possible D gene is TRBD1 (6 bases). Germline V CDR1 and CDR2: SQVTM, ANQGSEA. The CDR3 is 15 residues long. V was clipped by 7 bases and J by 7 bases, with 20 bases between them. The CDR3 nucleotides read TGCAGCGCCGACCTCGAACAGGGAGAGAATTCACCCCTCCACTTT. Its translation: CSADLEQGENSPLHF.

The rearrangement joins TRBV4-3 to TRBJ2-3; no reliable D call. The V gene lost 1 base and the J gene lost 0 bases, with 11 bases spanning the gap. The germline CDR1 and CDR2 sequences are LGHNA and YSLEER. The CDR3 consists of 16 residues. The DNA of the CDR3 is TGCGCCAGCAGCCAAGTTCTGCGAGGTAGCACAGATACGCAGTATTTT. Protein product: CASSQVLRGSTDTQYF.

The rearrangement links TRBV6-5 to TRBJ1-2; D possibly corresponds to TRBD1 (6 bases). Germline loops: CDR1 MNHEY, CDR2 SVGAGI. This CDR3 region has 14 residues. V lost 5 bases and J 5 bases, leaving 15 bases between the germline ends. CDR3 bases: TGTGCCAGCAGTGGAAACGGGACAAATTATGGCTACACCTTC. Protein product: CASSGNGTNYGYTF.

This sequence joins TRBV4-3 and TRBJ2-7; no firm D call. Germline V gene data show CDR1 as LGHNA and CDR2 as YSLEER. This CDR3 has 16 amino acids. Between the trimmed V and J ends, which lost 0 bases and 6 bases, there was a span of 18 bases. The CDR3 DNA follows: TGCGCCAGCAGCCAAGAGGAAGGAGTTCCCAAGTTCGAGCAGTACTTC. Its protein is CASSQEEGVPKFEQYF.

This chain links TRBV2 with TRBJ1-4; the D gene is possibly TRBD1 (6 bases). The CDR3 covers 15 residues. Trimming left V 6 bases short and J 10 bases short, with 21 bases between. Germline CDR1 reads SNHLY; CDR2 reads FYNNEI. The chain's CDR3 is CASSNREQPKGKLFF. The CDR3 DNA follows: TGTGCCAGCAGCAACAGGGAGCAGCCAAAGGGAAAACTGTTTTTT.

The V call is TRBV27, the J call TRBJ1-1; 7 bases fit TRBD1. The CDR3 loop spans 16 amino acids. The trim removed 3 bases at V and 0 bases at J, leaving 7 bases unmatched. Germline values: CDR1 MNHEY, CDR2 SMNVEV (reference sequence). The CDR3 DNA reads TGTGCCAGCAGTTTCCGAGGGACAGACATGAACACTGAAGCTTTCTTT. Amino acids: CASSFRGTDMNTEAFF.

The chain employs TRBV28 and TRBJ2-7, with D tentatively TRBD2 (5 bases). The CDR3 sequence is 17 residues long. Germline V gives CDR1 MDHEN, CDR2 SYDVKM. The germline V and J ends were trimmed by 5 bases and 2 bases, with 22 bases remaining between them. The CDR3 bases are TGTGCCAGCAGTCGGTATTCCCCGGGAAGCAAACCCTACGAGCAGTACTTC. Translating it yields CASSRYSPGSKPYEQYF.

The V and J genes are TRBV7-2 and TRBJ2-3, with TRBD2 matching 8 bases. Germline CDR1 and CDR2: SGHTA and FQGNSA. There are 16 residues in the CDR3. Germline trimming cut 2 bases from V and 5 bases from J; bases unmatched to any gene: 9. CDR3 amino acids: CASSLMAGGSLDTQYF. The CDR3, as DNA: TGTGCCAGCAGCTTAATGGCGGGGGGATCACTAGATACGCAGTATTTT.

J is TRBJ2-5 and V is TRBV10-3, with 9 bases aligning to TRBD1. The germline gives CDR1 ENHRY, CDR2 SYGVKD. The CDR3 totals 16 residues. V lost 8 bases and J lost 3; bases outside the gene matches: 13. Here the CDR3 reads CAIGPYRGRGKETQYF. The DNA for the CDR3 is TGTGCCATCGGCCCCTACAGGGGGCGCGGTAAAGAGACCCAGTACTTC.

This clone was detected only a few times. The CDR3 spells CASSHRDNSPLHF. In DNA form, the CDR3 reads TGTGCCAGCAGCCACAGGGACAATTCACCCCTCCACTTT. V usage is TRBV27 and J usage is TRBJ1-6; the D gene is possibly TRBD1 (6 bases). Trimming left V 6 bases short and J 7 bases short, with 10 bases between. The germline CDR1 and CDR2 sequences are MNHEY and SMNVEV (reference sequence). The CDR3 runs 13 residues.